These T cell receptor beta chains were read from a single sample in a study of T cell repertoires and Cas9 in healthy adults. Clones were read by immunoSEQ multiplex PCR, and TCRdb kept only the in-frame ones, dropping some. The data show tens of thousands of clones, with over 85% seen just once and 0.55% to 0.85% held by the top ten. Sequencing used CD4+ effector T cells (CD127+, CD25-, CD137-, CD154-) from PBMCs; culture status not recorded. The receptors come from a human donor in good health. Both conserved end residues are part of each CDR3. A D gene is named only where the DNA matches it firmly. Not all rows give a size; the values are once, few, many and, for expanded clones, a class.

d_call	clone_size	v_call	j_call	cdr3_aa	cdr3_nt
.	.	TRBV14	TRBJ1-1	CASSQDLDTEAFF	TGTGCCAGCAGCCAAGACTTGGACACTGAAGCTTTCTTT
.	.	TRBV5-1	TRBJ2-5	CASTGLRGETQYF	TGCGCCAGCACCGGACTCCGAGGGGAGACCCAGTACTTC
.	few	TRBV6-1	TRBJ1-6	CASSEWGKQGSPLHF	TGTGCCAGCAGTGAATGGGGGAAGCAGGGTTCACCCCTCCACTTT
.	once	TRBV18	TRBJ2-1	CASSPGSGIGGLNEQFF	TGTGCCAGCTCACCAGGTTCAGGGATTGGGGGACTCAATGAGCAGTTCTTC
TRBD2	.	TRBV6-1	TRBJ2-3	CASSGTSGGADTQYF	TGTGCCAGCAGTGGGACTAGCGGGGGGGCAGATACGCAGTATTTT
.	.	TRBV30	TRBJ1-2	CAWSVVLYGYTF	TGTGCCTGGAGTGTCGTCCTCTATGGCTACACCTTC
.	.	TRBV6-6	TRBJ2-7	CASSSDVYEQYF	TGTGCCAGCAGTTCGGACGTGTACGAGCAGTACTTC
.	.	TRBV11-2	TRBJ2-1	CASSRGAQTTLNEQFF	TGTGCCAGCAGCCGTGGGGCTCAGACTACCCTAAATGAGCAGTTCTTC
TRBD1	.	TRBV28	TRBJ2-7	CASSSATGKQYF	TGTGCCAGCAGTTCGGCGACAGGGAAGCAGTACTTC
.	.	TRBV4-1	TRBJ1-4	CASSKLIGGNEKLFF	TGCGCCAGCAGCAAACTTATTGGCGGCAATGAAAAACTGTTTTTT
.	once	TRBV7-6	TRBJ2-5	CASSGQIQETQYF	TGTGCCAGCAGCGGACAGATACAAGAGACCCAGTACTTC
TRBD1	.	TRBV5-4	TRBJ2-2	CASSYGQGARELFF	TGTGCCAGCAGTTACGGACAGGGGGCCCGGGAGCTGTTTTTT
.	.	TRBV4-1	TRBJ2-5	CASSQRGLGVETQYF	TGCGCCAGCAGTCAACGGGGTCTGGGCGTTGAGACCCAGTACTTC
TRBD1	once	TRBV19	TRBJ1-1	CASSKGQATGDFF	TGTGCCAGTAGTAAAGGACAGGCCACAGGGGATTTCTTT
.	.	TRBV5-1	TRBJ1-5	CASSLDSFSNQPQHF	TGCGCCAGCAGCTTGGACAGCTTTAGCAATCAGCCCCAGCATTTT
.	.	TRBV5-1	TRBJ2-3	CASSLLHGRGTDTQYF	TGCGCCAGCAGCTTACTACACGGCCGGGGCACAGATACGCAGTATTTT
.	.	TRBV6-1	TRBJ2-5	CASSPRQETQYF	TGTGCCAGCAGTCCTCGCCAAGAGACCCAGTACTTC
TRBD1	.	TRBV6-1	TRBJ1-6	CASSLRGPGNSPLHF	TGTGCCAGCAGTCTCAGGGGGCCGGGTAATTCACCCCTCCACTTT
TRBD1	.	TRBV5-1	TRBJ1-2	CASSLGGTANYGYTF	TGCGCCAGCAGCTTGGGTGGGACAGCTAACTATGGCTACACCTTC
.	once	TRBV5-1	TRBJ1-2	CASSPAAPYGYTF	TGCGCCAGCAGCCCGGCGGCCCCCTATGGCTACACCTTC
.	.	TRBV6-1	TRBJ1-2	CASSEVGVSYGYTF	TGTGCCAGCAGTGAAGTGGGGGTGAGCTATGGCTACACCTTC
.	few	TRBV5-4	TRBJ1-2	CASSTDAFRGYTF	TGTGCCAGCAGCACAGACGCGTTCCGGGGCTACACCTTC
.	.	TRBV7-9	TRBJ2-2	CASSLEVQGELFF	TGTGCCAGCAGCTTAGAGGTGCAAGGGGAGCTGTTTTTT
.	.	TRBV25-1	TRBJ1-3	CASSEGGSGNTIYF	TGTGCCAGCAGTGAGGGGGGTTCAGGAAACACCATATATTTT
TRBD2	.	TRBV2	TRBJ2-7	CASRRTSGGTYEQYF	TGTGCCAGCAGGAGGACTAGCGGGGGGACCTACGAGCAGTACTTC
.	.	TRBV6-1	TRBJ1-3	CASSEYRRAGNTIYF	TGTGCCAGCAGTGAATATAGGAGGGCTGGAAACACCATATATTTT
.	once	TRBV6-1	TRBJ1-1	CAGESGLGTLTEAFF	TGTGCCGGGGAGAGTGGATTGGGAACTCTCACTGAAGCTTTCTTT
.	.	TRBV5-1	TRBJ2-2	CASSLSGLSNTGELFF	TGCGCCAGCAGCTTGTCCGGCCTCTCCAACACCGGGGAGCTGTTTTTT
.	.	TRBV10-1	TRBJ1-3	CASSESAGSGNTIYF	TGCGCCAGCAGTGAGTCGGCAGGCTCTGGAAACACCATATATTTT
TRBD1	.	TRBV2	TRBJ2-5	CASRAGTAGETQYF	TGTGCCAGCAGGGCCGGGACAGCCGGGGAGACCCAGTACTTC
TRBD1	.	TRBV7-6	TRBJ2-2	CATDRVESGELFF	TGTGCCACGGACAGGGTTGAATCCGGGGAGCTGTTTTTT
.	few	TRBV6-1	TRBJ2-1	CASSESPGQYNEQFF	TGTGCCAGCAGTGAATCTCCCGGACAGTACAATGAGCAGTTCTTC
.	.	TRBV6-5	TRBJ1-1	CASRIAGAHTEAFF	TGTGCCAGCAGGATAGCAGGGGCGCACACTGAAGCTTTCTTT
.	once	TRBV6-1	TRBJ1-2	CASTLQGGYGYTF	TGTGCCAGCACCCTCCAAGGGGGCTATGGCTACACCTTC
.	.	TRBV10-1	TRBJ1-2	CASQDPNARGANYGYTF	TGCGCCAGCCAGGACCCCAACGCCCGGGGAGCTAACTATGGCTACACCTTC
TRBD2	once	TRBV11-2	TRBJ2-3	CASSPEAGVMAQYF	TGTGCCAGCAGCCCAGAAGCGGGGGTGATGGCGCAGTATTTT
.	.	TRBV6-5	TRBJ2-7	CASNDQPYEQYF	TGTGCCAGCAACGACCAACCATACGAGCAGTACTTC
.	once	TRBV5-1	TRBJ2-1	CASSLEGASYNEQFF	TGCGCCAGCAGCTTGGAGGGAGCGTCCTACAATGAGCAGTTCTTC
TRBD1	.	TRBV7-9	TRBJ1-2	CASSPGQVGYTF	TGTGCCAGCAGCCCCGGACAGGTCGGCTACACCTTC
.	.	TRBV2	TRBJ2-7	CASSERRGLSGGEQYF	TGTGCCAGCAGTGAACGGAGGGGCCTATCCGGAGGTGAGCAGTACTTC
.	.	TRBV19	TRBJ1-5	CASSMSDDSNQPQHF	TGTGCCAGTAGTATGTCCGACGATAGCAATCAGCCCCAGCATTTT
.	.	TRBV5-1	TRBJ2-3	CASSLEFWADGTDTQYF	TGCGCCAGCAGCTTGGAGTTCTGGGCGGACGGCACAGATACGCAGTATTTT
.	.	TRBV5-4	TRBJ2-1	CASSLVGTAYNEQFF	TGTGCCAGCAGCTTGGTCGGTACAGCCTACAATGAGCAGTTCTTC
.	.	TRBV7-8	TRBJ2-5	CASSLGGGRETQYF	TGTGCCAGCAGCTTAGGGGGGGGCAGGGAGACCCAGTACTTC
TRBD1	.	TRBV7-9	TRBJ2-7	CAAARDRGGYEQYF	TGTGCCGCAGCGCGGGACAGGGGGGGCTACGAGCAGTACTTC
.	.	TRBV19	TRBJ2-3	CASSIGPASDTQYF	TGTGCCAGTAGTATAGGCCCCGCGAGTGATACGCAGTATTTT
.	.	TRBV28	TRBJ2-5	CASSWGGGPTGETQYF	TGTGCCAGCAGTTGGGGCGGCGGACCCACGGGAGAGACCCAGTACTTC
TRBD1	.	TRBV4-1	TRBJ1-1	CASSQDQRQGVNTEAFF	TGCGCCAGCAGCCAAGATCAAAGACAGGGGGTTAACACTGAAGCTTTCTTT
.	.	TRBV15	TRBJ2-6	CATSRGTRGSLGLTF	TGTGCCACCAGCAGGGGGACAAGGGGGTCTCTAGGCCTGACTTTC
.	.	TRBV5-8	TRBJ2-7	CASSLWGQYF	TGTGCCAGCAGCTTGTGGGGGCAGTACTTC
.	.	TRBV5-1	TRBJ2-5	CASSKISETQYF	TGCGCCAGCAGTAAAATTAGCGAGACCCAGTACTTC